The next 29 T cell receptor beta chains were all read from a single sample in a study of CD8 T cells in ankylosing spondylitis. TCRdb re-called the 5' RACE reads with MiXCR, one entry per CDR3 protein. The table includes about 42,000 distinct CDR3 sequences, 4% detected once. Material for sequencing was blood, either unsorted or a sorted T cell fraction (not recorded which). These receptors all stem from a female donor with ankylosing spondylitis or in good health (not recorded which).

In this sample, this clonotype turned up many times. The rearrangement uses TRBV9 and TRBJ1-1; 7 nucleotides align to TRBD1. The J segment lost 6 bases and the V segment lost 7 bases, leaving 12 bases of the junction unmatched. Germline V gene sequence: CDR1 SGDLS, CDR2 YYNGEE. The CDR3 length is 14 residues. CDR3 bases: TGTGCCAGCGCAAGGGGGCCGGTCCAGGCTGAAGCTTTCTTT. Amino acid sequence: CASARGPVQAEAFF.

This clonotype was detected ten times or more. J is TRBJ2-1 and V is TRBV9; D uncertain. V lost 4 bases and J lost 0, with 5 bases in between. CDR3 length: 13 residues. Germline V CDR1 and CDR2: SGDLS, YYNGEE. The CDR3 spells CASSQSSYNEQFF. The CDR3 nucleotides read TGTGCCAGCAGCCAAAGCTCCTACAATGAGCAGTTCTTC.

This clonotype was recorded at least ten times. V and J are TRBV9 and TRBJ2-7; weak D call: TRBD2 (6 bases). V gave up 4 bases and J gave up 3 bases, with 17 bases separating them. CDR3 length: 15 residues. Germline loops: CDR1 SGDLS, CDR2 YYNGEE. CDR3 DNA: TGTGCCAGCAGCACCCAGCCTAGCGTCTTCTACGAGCAGTACTTC. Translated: CASSTQPSVFYEQYF.

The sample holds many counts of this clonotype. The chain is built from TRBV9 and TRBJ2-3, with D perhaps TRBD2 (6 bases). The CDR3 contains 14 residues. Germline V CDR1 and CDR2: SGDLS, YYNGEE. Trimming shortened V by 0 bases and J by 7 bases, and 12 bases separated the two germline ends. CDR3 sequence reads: CASSVEEGRNTQYF. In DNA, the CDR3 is TGTGCCAGCAGCGTAGAGGAGGGGAGGAATACGCAGTATTTT.

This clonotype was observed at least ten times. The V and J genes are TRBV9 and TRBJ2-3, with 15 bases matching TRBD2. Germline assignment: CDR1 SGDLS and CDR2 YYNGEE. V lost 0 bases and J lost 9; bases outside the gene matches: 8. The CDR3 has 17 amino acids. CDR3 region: CASSVGTSGGGTNTQYF. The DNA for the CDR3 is TGTGCCAGCAGCGTAGGGACTAGCGGGGGGGGGACGAACACGCAGTATTTT.

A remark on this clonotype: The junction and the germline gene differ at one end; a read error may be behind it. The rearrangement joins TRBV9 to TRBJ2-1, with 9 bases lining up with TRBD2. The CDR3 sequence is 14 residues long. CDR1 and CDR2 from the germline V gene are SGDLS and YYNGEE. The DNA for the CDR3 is TGTGCCATCAGCGTAGCGGGGGCTTCCAATGAGCAGTTCTTC. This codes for CAISVAGASNEQFF.

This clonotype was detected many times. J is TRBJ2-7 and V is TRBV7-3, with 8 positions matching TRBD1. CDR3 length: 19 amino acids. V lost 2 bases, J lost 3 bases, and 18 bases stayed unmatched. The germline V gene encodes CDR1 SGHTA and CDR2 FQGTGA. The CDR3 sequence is CASSLPPLRIGDRIYEQYF. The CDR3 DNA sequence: TGTGCCAGCAGCTTACCCCCCCTTAGGATAGGGGACAGGATCTACGAGCAGTACTTC.

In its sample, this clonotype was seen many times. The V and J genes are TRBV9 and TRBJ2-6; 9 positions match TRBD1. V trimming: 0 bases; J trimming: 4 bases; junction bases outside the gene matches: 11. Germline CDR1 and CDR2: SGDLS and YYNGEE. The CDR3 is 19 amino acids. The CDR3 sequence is CASSVAGTGKATGANVLTF. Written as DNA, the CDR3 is TGTGCCAGCAGCGTAGCCGGGACAGGGAAGGCTACAGGGGCCAACGTCCTGACTTTC. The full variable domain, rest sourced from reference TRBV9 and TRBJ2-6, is DSGVTQTPKHLITATGQRVTLRCSPRSGDLSVYWYQQSLDQGLQFLIQYYNGEERAKGNILERFSAQQFPDLHSELNLSSLELGDSALYFCASSVAGTGKATGANVLTFGAGSRLTVL.

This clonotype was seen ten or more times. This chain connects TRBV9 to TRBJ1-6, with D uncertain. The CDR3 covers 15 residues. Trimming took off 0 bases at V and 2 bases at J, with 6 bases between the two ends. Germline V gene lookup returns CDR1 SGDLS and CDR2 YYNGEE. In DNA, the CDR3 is TGTGCCAGCAGCGTAGGTGAAACCTATAATTCACCCCTCCACTTT. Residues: CASSVGETYNSPLHF.

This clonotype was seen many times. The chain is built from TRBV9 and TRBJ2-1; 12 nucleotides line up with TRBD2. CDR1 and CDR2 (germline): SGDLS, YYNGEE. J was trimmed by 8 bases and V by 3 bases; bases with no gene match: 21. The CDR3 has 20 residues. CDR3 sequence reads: CASSGPFSSRVLAGGDEQFF. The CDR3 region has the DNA TGTGCCAGCAGCGGACCCTTTTCGAGTCGGGTTCTAGCGGGGGGGGATGAGCAGTTCTTC.

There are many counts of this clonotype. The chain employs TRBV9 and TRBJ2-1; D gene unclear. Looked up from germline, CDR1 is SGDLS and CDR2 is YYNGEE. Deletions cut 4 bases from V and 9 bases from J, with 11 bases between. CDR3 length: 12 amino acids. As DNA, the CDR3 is TGTGCCAGCAGCACCCTACATGTTGAGCAGTTCTTC. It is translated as CASSTLHVEQFF.

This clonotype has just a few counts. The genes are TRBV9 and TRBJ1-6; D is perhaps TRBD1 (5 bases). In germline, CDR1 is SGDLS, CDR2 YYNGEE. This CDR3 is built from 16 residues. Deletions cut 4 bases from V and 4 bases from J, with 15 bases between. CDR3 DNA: TGTGCCAGCAGCTACGGTTCGGGGCAGTATAATTCACCCCTCCACTTT. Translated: CASSYGSGQYNSPLHF.

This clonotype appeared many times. CDR3 sequence (DNA): TGTGCCAGCAGCGTAGCTGTCCTAGTGGGACAAGAGACCCAGTACTTC. Translating it yields CASSVAVLVGQETQYF. This chain links TRBV9 with TRBJ2-5; D not resolved. V dropped 0 bases and J dropped 2 bases, with 14 bases sitting between them. CDR3 size: 16 residues. Germline loops: CDR1 SGDLS, CDR2 YYNGEE.

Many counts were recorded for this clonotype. Written as DNA, the CDR3 is TGTGCCAGCAGCGTAGCTCACGCGGGGGGGATTTACGAGCAGTACTTC. It translates to CASSVAHAGGIYEQYF. The rearrangement uses TRBV9 and TRBJ2-7; 9 positions match TRBD2. There are 16 residues in the CDR3. After removal of 0 bases from V and 4 bases from J, the junction contained 8 bases not matched to a gene. CDR1 and CDR2 (germline): SGDLS, YYNGEE.

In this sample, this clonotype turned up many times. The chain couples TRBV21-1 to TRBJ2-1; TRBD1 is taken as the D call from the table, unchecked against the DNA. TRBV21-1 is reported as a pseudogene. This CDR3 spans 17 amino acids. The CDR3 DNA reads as TGTGCCAGCAGCAGGGGGGGTGGGACAGAAAGGTCGGGCGAGCAGTTCTTC. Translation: CASSRGGGTERSGEQFF.

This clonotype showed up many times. CDR3 sequence (DNA): TGTGCCAGCAGCGTCAGGGGGAACACCGGGGAGCTGTTTTTT. It specifies CASSVRGNTGELFF. The rearrangement links TRBV9 to TRBJ2-2; possible D gene TRBD1, 6 bases. Germline CDR1 reads SGDLS; CDR2 reads YYNGEE. Trimming cost V 2 bases and J 1 base, with 6 bases left between them. The CDR3 consists of 14 residues.

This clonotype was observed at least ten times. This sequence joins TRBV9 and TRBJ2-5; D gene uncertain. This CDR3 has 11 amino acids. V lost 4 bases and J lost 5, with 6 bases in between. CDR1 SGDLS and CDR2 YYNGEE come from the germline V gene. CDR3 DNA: TGTGCCAGCAGCCTAGGGGAGACCCAGTACTTC. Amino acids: CASSLGETQYF.

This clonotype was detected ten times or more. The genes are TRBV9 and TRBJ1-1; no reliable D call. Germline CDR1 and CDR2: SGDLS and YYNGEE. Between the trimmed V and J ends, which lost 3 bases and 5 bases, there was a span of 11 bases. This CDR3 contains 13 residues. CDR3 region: CASSAGAETEAFF. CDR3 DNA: TGTGCCAGCAGCGCCGGCGCAGAGACTGAAGCTTTCTTT.

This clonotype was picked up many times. Here the CDR3 reads CASSTRTSGGDSLTDTQYF. The CDR3 DNA reads as TGTGCCAGCAGCACTCGGACTAGCGGGGGCGACTCCCTCACAGATACGCAGTATTTT. This chain connects TRBV9 to TRBJ2-3, with 13 bases matching TRBD2. The CDR3 covers 19 residues. The V gene end was trimmed by 4 bases and the J gene end by 2 bases; junction bases not matched to a gene: 13. CDR1 SGDLS and CDR2 YYNGEE come from the germline V gene.

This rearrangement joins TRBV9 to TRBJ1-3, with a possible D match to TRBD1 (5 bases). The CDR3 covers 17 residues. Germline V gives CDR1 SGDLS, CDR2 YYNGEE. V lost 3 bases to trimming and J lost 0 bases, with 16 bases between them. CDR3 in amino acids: CASSERPGKPSGNTIYF. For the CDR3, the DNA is TGTGCCAGCAGCGAGCGTCCAGGGAAGCCCTCTGGAAACACCATATATTTT.

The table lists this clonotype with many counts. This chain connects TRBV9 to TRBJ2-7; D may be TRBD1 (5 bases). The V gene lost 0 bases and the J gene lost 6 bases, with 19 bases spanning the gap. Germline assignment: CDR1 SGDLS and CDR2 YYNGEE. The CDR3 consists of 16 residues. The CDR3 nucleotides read TGTGCCAGCAGCGTAGGGCCTCAGGGTCCCGATGGCGAGCAGTACTTC. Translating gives CASSVGPQGPDGEQYF.

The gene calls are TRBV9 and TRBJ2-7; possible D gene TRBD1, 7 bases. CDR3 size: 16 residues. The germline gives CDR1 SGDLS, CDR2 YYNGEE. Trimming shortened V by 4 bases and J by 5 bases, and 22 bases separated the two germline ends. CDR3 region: CASSPYAEQGRNEQYF. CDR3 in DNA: TGTGCCAGCAGCCCCTACGCGGAACAGGGGAGGAACGAGCAGTACTTC.

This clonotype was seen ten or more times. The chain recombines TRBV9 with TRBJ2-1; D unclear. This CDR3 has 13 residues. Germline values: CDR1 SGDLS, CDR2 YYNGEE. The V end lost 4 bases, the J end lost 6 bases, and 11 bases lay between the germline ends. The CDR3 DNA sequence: TGTGCCAGCAGCCTCCAAGATCTCAATGAGCAGTTCTTC. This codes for CASSLQDLNEQFF. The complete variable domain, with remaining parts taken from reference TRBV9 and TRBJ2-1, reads DSGVTQTPKHLITATGQRVTLRCSPRSGDLSVYWYQQSLDQGLQFLIQYYNGEERAKGNILERFSAQQFPDLHSELNLSSLELGDSALYFCASSLQDLNEQFFGPGTRLTVL.

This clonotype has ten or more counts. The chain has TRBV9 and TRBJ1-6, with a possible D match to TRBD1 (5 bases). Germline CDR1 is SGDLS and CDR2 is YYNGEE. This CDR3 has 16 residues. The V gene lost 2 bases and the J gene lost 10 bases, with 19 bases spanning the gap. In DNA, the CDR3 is TGTGCCAGCAGCGTCGGACTAAGGGGAGAGATGTCACCCCTCCACTTT. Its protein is CASSVGLRGEMSPLHF.

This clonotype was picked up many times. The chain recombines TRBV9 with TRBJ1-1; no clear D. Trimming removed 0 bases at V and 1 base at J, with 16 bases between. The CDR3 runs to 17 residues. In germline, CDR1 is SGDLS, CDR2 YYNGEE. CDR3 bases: TGTGCCAGCAGCGTAGAGGCCTGGGTGCAACCGAACACTGAAGCTTTCTTT. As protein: CASSVEAWVQPNTEAFF.

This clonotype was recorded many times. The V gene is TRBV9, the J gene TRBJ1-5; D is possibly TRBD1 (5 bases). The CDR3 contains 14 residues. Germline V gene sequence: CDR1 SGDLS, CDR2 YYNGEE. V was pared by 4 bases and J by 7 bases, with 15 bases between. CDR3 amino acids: CASSSGTGWQPQHF. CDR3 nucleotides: TGTGCCAGCAGCTCAGGAACAGGCTGGCAGCCCCAGCATTTT.

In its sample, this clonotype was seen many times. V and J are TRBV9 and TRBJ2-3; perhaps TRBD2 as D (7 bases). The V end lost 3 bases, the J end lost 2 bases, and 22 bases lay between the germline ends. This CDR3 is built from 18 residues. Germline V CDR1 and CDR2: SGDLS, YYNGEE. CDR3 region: CASSAHSGGQGFTDTQYF. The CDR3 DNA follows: TGTGCCAGCAGCGCTCACTCGGGGGGCCAAGGGTTCACAGATACGCAGTATTTT.

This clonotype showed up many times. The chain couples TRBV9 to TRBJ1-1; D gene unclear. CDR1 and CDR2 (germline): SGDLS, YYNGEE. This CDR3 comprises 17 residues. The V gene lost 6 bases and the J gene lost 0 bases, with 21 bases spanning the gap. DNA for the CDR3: TGTGCCAGCACCCCACACCGGGATAGCCTCATGAACACTGAAGCTTTCTTT. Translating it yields CASTPHRDSLMNTEAFF.

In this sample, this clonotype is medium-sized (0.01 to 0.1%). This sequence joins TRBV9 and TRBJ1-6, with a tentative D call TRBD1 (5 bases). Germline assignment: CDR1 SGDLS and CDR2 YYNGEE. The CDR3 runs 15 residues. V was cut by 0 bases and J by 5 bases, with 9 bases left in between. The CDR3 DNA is TGTGCCAGCAGCGTAGGGGTAGGGGATAATTCACCCCTCCACTTT. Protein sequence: CASSVGVGDNSPLHF.